This TCR beta chain was identified during a study of circulating and synovial CD4+ cells in juvenile arthritis. Findings of the study overall: Measured synovium overlap likely understates the true shared repertoire. CPL and bulk CD4 samples differed at least tenfold in T cell genomes. Diversity here was lower than in bulk blood CD4 cells.

Regarding this clone: Its cognate antigen is unknown.

Germline V gene lookup returns CDR1 SGHTA and CDR2 FQGTGA. V lost 5 bases and J 1 base, leaving 11 bases between the germline ends. CDR3 length equals 14 residues. Clones were sequenced by immunoSEQ multiplex PCR, and TCRdb holds only the in-frame ones, with some missing. The sample includes tens of thousands of clones, about 95% seen only once; the top ten take approximately 0.17%. Patients with active juvenile idiopathic arthritis donated these samples. The rearrangement links TRBV7-3 to TRBJ1-1, with no clear D. Sequencing was done on a sample of CD4+ T cells from blood. The TCR comes from a human donor with juvenile idiopathic arthritis. This CDR3 reads CASSAQPGNTEAFF. CDR3 DNA sequence: TGTGCCAGCAGCGCTCAGCCAGGGAACACTGAAGCTTTCTTT.